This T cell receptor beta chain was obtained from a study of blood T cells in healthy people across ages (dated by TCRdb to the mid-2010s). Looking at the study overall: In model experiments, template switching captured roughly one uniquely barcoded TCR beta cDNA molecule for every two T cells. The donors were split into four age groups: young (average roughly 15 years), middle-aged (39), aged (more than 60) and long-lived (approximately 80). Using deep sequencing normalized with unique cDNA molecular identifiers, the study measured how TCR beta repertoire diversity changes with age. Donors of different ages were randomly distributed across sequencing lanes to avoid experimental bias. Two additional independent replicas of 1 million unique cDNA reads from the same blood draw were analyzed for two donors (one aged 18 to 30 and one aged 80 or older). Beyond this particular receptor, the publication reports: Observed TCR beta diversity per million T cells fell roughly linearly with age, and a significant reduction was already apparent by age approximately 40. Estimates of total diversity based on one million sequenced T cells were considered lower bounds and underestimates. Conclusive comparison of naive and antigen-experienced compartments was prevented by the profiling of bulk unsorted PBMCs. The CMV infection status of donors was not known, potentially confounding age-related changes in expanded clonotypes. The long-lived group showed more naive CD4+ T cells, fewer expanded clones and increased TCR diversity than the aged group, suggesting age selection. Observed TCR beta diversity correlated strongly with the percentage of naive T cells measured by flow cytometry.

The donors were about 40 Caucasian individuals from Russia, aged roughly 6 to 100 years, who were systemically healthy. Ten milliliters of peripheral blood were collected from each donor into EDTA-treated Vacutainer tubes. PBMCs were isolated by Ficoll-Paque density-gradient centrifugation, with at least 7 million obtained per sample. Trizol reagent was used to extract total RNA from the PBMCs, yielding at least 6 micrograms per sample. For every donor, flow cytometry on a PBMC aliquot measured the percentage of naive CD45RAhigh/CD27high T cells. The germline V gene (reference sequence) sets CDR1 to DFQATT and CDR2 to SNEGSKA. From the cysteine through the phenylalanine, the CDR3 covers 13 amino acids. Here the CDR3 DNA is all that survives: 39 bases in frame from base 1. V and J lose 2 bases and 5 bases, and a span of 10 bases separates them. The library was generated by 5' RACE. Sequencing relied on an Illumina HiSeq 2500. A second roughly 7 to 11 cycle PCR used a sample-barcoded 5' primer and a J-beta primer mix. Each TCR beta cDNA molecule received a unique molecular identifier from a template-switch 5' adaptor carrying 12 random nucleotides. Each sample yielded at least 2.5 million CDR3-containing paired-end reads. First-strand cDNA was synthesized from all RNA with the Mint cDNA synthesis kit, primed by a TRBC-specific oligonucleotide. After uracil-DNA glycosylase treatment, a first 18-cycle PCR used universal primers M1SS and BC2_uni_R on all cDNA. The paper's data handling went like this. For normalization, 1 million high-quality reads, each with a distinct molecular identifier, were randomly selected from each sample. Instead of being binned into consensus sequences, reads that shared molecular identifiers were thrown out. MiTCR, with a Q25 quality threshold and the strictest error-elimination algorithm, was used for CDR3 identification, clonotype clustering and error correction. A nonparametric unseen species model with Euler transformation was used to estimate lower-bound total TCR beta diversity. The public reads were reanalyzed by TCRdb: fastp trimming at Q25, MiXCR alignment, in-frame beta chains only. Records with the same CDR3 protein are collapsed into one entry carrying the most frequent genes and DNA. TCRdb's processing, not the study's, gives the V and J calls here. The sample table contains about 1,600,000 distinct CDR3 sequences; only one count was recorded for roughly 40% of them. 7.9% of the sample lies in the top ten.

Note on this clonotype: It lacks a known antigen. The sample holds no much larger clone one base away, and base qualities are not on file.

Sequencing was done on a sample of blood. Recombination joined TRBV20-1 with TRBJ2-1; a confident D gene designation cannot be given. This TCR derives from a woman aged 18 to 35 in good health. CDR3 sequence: CSARILLNNEQFF. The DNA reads TGCAGTGCTAGAATACTACTAAACAATGAGCAGTTCTTC.